The next 29 T cell receptor beta chains were all read from a single sample in a study of blood T cell repertoires in COVID-19. Sequencing used immunoSEQ multiplex PCR; TCRdb keeps in-frame clones, though not all of them. Of under 350,000 clones listed, approximately 87% are singletons. Sequencing used peripheral blood. The source of these receptors is a man between 60 and 75 years old who had recovered from COVID-19.

V gene TRBV7-2 combines with J gene TRBJ2-1; the D is unclear. This CDR3 contains 14 residues. Per germline, CDR1 SGHTA and CDR2 FQGNSA. Trimming cost V 4 bases and J 6 bases, with 13 bases left between them. The CDR3 protein is CASSSDFGSNEQFF. CDR3 in DNA: TGTGCCAGCAGCTCCGACTTCGGTTCCAATGAGCAGTTCTTC.

This rearrangement joins TRBV7-9 to TRBJ1-2; D ambiguous. Looked up from germline, CDR1 is SEHNR and CDR2 is FQNEAQ (reference sequence). The CDR3 consists of 11 residues. The V end lost 5 bases, the J end lost 4 bases, and 5 bases lay between the germline ends. This chain's CDR3 is CASSQSYGYTF. As DNA, the CDR3 is TGTGCCAGCAGCCAATCCTATGGCTACACCTTC.

The chain combines TRBV7-6 with TRBJ2-1, with TRBD2 matching over 9 bases. The ends lost 0 bases at V and 7 bases at J; junction bases unmatched: 4. The germline V gene has CDR1 SGHVS and CDR2 FNYEAQ. The length of the CDR3 is 15 residues. The CDR3 region is CASSLALAGTNEQFF. As DNA, the CDR3 is TGTGCCAGCAGCTTAGCCCTAGCGGGAACGAATGAGCAGTTCTTC.

J is TRBJ2-7 and V is TRBV6-5; tentative D call: TRBD2 (5 bases). The CDR3 extends over 12 amino acids. Germline-derived CDR1 and CDR2 are MNHEY and SVGAGI. Trimming stripped 0 bases from V and 9 bases from J, with 9 bases between. CDR3 coding DNA: TGTGCCAGCAGTTACTCGACGGGGTTGCAGTACTTC. It codes for CASSYSTGLQYF.

The V gene is TRBV5-1, the J gene TRBJ2-7; 7 nucleotides agree with TRBD1. There are 14 residues in the CDR3. The V segment lost 2 bases and the J segment 4 bases; nucleotides outside the gene matches: 6. Germline CDR1 and CDR2: SGHRS and YFSETQ. CDR3 DNA: TGCGCCAGCAGCTTCGAGACAGGGAAGTACGAGCAGTACTTC. Amino acids: CASSFETGKYEQYF.

This chain uses TRBV5-1 with TRBJ2-1; 14 nucleotides line up with TRBD2. This CDR3 is 20 amino acids long. The V and J ends lost 3 bases and 0 bases, in that order; junction bases with no gene match: 11. Germline CDR1 SGHRS, CDR2 YFSETQ. CDR3 coding DNA: TGCGCCAGCAGCTCCTCGAGGGGACTAGCGGGAGAGAGCTCCTACAATGAGCAGTTCTTC. Translation: CASSSSRGLAGESSYNEQFF.

As DNA, the CDR3 is TGTGCCAGCTCACCATCCGGCGGGATCTCTGGAAACACCATATATTTT. It translates to CASSPSGGISGNTIYF. The chain employs TRBV18 and TRBJ1-3; D remains ambiguous. This CDR3 has 16 residues. The V gene lost 2 bases and the J gene lost 0 bases, with 11 bases spanning the gap. Germline CDR1 and CDR2: KGHSH and LQKENI.

V is TRBV11-2 and J is TRBJ2-2; D gene uncertain. V was shortened by 1 base and J by 6 bases, with 21 bases between the two germline ends. Looked up from germline, CDR1 is SGHAT and CDR2 is FQNNGV. This CDR3 spans 18 amino acids. In DNA, the CDR3 is TGTGCCAGCAGCTTAGTCGGGTTTTCTGTTGCGAAGGCCGGGGAGCTGTTTTTT. Encoded protein: CASSLVGFSVAKAGELFF.

Comment on this clone: Other DNA sequences in the same sample also yield this CDR3. The gene calls are TRBV7-9 and TRBJ1-4, with 9 bases fitting TRBD1. From germline, CDR1 is SEHNR and CDR2 FQNEAQ (reference sequence). CDR3 length: 15 residues. The V gene end was trimmed by 3 bases and the J gene end by 5 bases; junction bases not matched to a gene: 4. The CDR3 DNA reads as TGTGCCAGCAGCTTGGGAGGACAGGGGAATGAAAAACTGTTTTTT. Translated: CASSLGGQGNEKLFF.

V gene TRBV2 combines with J gene TRBJ2-2, with D perhaps matching TRBD1 (6 bases). CDR3 length: 18 amino acids. Trimming took off 4 bases at V and 4 bases at J, with 22 bases between the two ends. Per the germline V gene, CDR1 is SNHLY and CDR2 is FYNNEI. The CDR3 here is CASSGIGTAGVPTGELFF. The CDR3 DNA follows: TGTGCCAGCAGTGGCATCGGTACAGCAGGGGTGCCCACCGGGGAGCTGTTTTTT. Drawing the rest from reference TRBV2 and TRBJ2-2, the complete variable domain is EPEVTQTPSHQVTQMGQEVILRCVPISNHLYFYWYRQILGQKVEFLVSFYNNEISEKSEIFDDQFSVERPDGSNFTLKIRSTKLEDSAMYFCASSGIGTAGVPTGELFFGEGSRLTVL.

This clone was recorded only once. This chain links TRBV6-6 with TRBJ1-2; 7 bases map to TRBD1. CDR1 is MNHNY, CDR2 SVGAGI, per germline (reference sequence). CDR3 length equals 15 residues. V shed 6 bases, J shed 2 bases, and the junction held 9 bases outside the gene matches. As DNA, the CDR3 is TGTGCCAGCAGGCGGCCGGGACAGCGAAACTATGGCTACACCTTC. Its protein product is CASRRPGQRNYGYTF.

The gene calls are TRBV5-8 and TRBJ2-5, with 10 bases matching TRBD2. Germline V gives CDR1 SGHTS, CDR2 YDEGEE. Unmatched junction bases numbered 12, after V lost 3 bases and J lost 1 base. There are 18 residues in the CDR3. The CDR3 bases are TGTGCCAGCAGCTGGGGTAAAGGTAGCGGGAGGTTCCAAGAGACCCAGTACTTC. This translates into CASSWGKGSGRFQETQYF.

This clone has ten or more counts. The CDR3 spells CSVRGQNGWNEQFF. The CDR3 DNA follows: TGCAGCGTTCGAGGCCAAAACGGGTGGAATGAGCAGTTCTTC. The chain joins TRBV29-1 to TRBJ2-1; D not certain. Trimming removed 5 bases at V and 7 bases at J, with 18 bases between. This CDR3 is built from 14 residues. Per the germline V gene, CDR1 is SQVTM and CDR2 is ANQGSEA.

This sequence joins TRBV7-3 and TRBJ2-2; 8 bases fit TRBD1. V was pared by 5 bases and J by 4 bases, with 12 bases of the junction left unmatched. CDR1 is SGHTA and CDR2 is FQGTGA in the germline V gene. The CDR3 consists of 17 residues. This chain's CDR3 is CASSKNTGGLGTGELFF. CDR3 DNA sequence: TGTGCCAGCAGCAAAAATACAGGGGGACTTGGCACCGGGGAGCTGTTTTTT.

The chain employs TRBV12-5 and TRBJ2-5, with TRBD1 matching 9 bases. Unmatched junction bases numbered 3, after V lost 7 bases and J lost 3 bases. The CDR3 runs to 13 residues. Germline CDR1 is LGHNT and CDR2 is FRNRAP. The CDR3 nucleotides read TGTGCTAGTGTTCGGGACAGGGAAGAGACCCAGTACTTC. It encodes CASVRDREETQYF.

This chain joins TRBV11-3 and TRBJ2-1, with 13 bases aligning to TRBD2. Germline V lookup: CDR1 SGHNT, CDR2 YENEEA. Trimming cost V 5 bases and J 4 bases; bases outside gene matches: 14. The CDR3 has 19 amino acids. For the CDR3, the DNA is TGTGCCAGCAGCCCGGCGACTAGCGGGAGGCAGAGGATGTACAATGAGCAGTTCTTC. As protein: CASSPATSGRQRMYNEQFF.

The V call is TRBV3-1 (or the pseudogene TRBV3-2), the J call TRBJ2-7; D gene unclear. V lost 1 base and J 0 bases, leaving 10 bases between the germline ends. This CDR3 spans 15 amino acids. CDR1 and CDR2 from the germline V gene are LGHDT and YNNKEL (reference sequence). The CDR3 protein is CASSQGLGSSYEQYF. The DNA for the CDR3 is TGTGCCAGCAGCCAAGGGCTAGGCAGCTCCTACGAGCAGTACTTC.

The V gene is TRBV24-1, the J gene TRBJ2-1; unclear D gene. V lost 9 bases to trimming and J lost 5 bases, with 7 bases between them. This CDR3 has 11 amino acids. Germline V gives CDR1 KGHDR, CDR2 SFDVKD. The CDR3 sequence: CATGRDNEQFF. The CDR3 nucleotides read TGTGCCACCGGTCGAGACAATGAGCAGTTCTTC.

The CDR3 DNA sequence: TGTGCCAGCAGCTCTCGTGCAGGGGGCATCGGGGAGCTGTTTTTT. Translated, it gives CASSSRAGGIGELFF. This chain links TRBV14 with TRBJ2-2, with TRBD1 matching over 8 bases. Germline loops: CDR1 SGHDN, CDR2 FVKESK. The CDR3 consists of 15 residues. The V segment lost 5 bases and the J segment 7 bases; nucleotides outside the gene matches: 9.

This chain links TRBV29-1 with TRBJ1-1, with 10 bases fitting TRBD1. Germline lookup yields CDR1 SQVTM and CDR2 ANQGSEA. This CDR3 has 13 residues. The V segment lost 6 bases and the J segment 6 bases; nucleotides outside the gene matches: 7. The chain's CDR3 is CSVPGQGIAEAFF. The DNA of the CDR3 is TGCAGCGTGCCGGGACAGGGGATAGCTGAAGCTTTCTTT.

The chain recombines TRBV6-5 with TRBJ1-1; 9 bases align to TRBD1. J was trimmed by 5 bases and V by 7 bases; bases with no gene match: 5. CDR1 MNHEY and CDR2 SVGAGI come from the germline V gene. This CDR3 contains 13 residues. The CDR3 DNA sequence: TGTGCCAGCATGGGGACAGGGCGGACTGAAGCTTTCTTT. Its translation is CASMGTGRTEAFF.

The rearrangement joins TRBV21-1 to TRBJ1-2; the table's D call, TRBD1, was not checked against the DNA. TRBV21-1 is listed as a pseudogene. The CDR3 runs to 14 residues. The CDR3 spells CASSIGQGWIGYTF. The CDR3 DNA sequence: TGTGCCAGCAGCATAGGCCAGGGTTGGATTGGCTACACCTTC.

There are a few counts of this clone. The chain joins TRBV7-7 to TRBJ2-5, with 7 nucleotides matching TRBD2. V was pared by 5 bases and J by 4 bases, with 10 bases of the junction left unmatched. The CDR3 loop spans 15 amino acids. CDR1 and CDR2 from the germline V gene are SSHAT and FNYEAQ (reference sequence). This CDR3 is CASSAGTIRGETQYF. Written as DNA, the CDR3 is TGTGCCAGCAGCGCCGGGACTATCCGCGGAGAGACCCAGTACTTC. Based on the CDR3 plus reference TRBV7-7 and TRBJ2-5, the full variable domain is GAGVSQSPRYKVTKRGQDVTLRCDPISSHATLYWYQQALGQGPEFLTYFNYEAQPDKSGLPSDRFSAERPEGSISTLTIQRTEQRDSAMYRCASSAGTIRGETQYFGPGTRLLVL.

V gene TRBV4-1 combines with J gene TRBJ1-6; possible D gene TRBD1, 5 bases. This CDR3 contains 15 residues. V was shortened by 0 bases and J by 10 bases, with 13 bases between the two germline ends. In germline, CDR1 is MGHRA, CDR2 YSYEKL. The CDR3 coding sequence is TGCGCCAGCAGCCAAGATGTGGGGCGGAGATCACCCCTCCACTTT. This encodes CASSQDVGRRSPLHF.

V and J are TRBV9 and TRBJ1-1, with a tentative D call TRBD1 (5 bases). The germline V and J ends were trimmed by 1 base and 5 bases, with 9 bases remaining between them. The germline gives CDR1 SGDLS, CDR2 YYNGEE. CDR3 length: 13 residues. CDR3 DNA: TGTGCCAGCAGCGTATTAGGGGATACTGAAGCTTTCTTT. Its protein product is CASSVLGDTEAFF.

This clone was recorded a few times. This chain links TRBV19 with TRBJ1-5, with 8 bases aligning to TRBD1. There are 15 residues in the CDR3. Looked up from germline, CDR1 is LNHDA and CDR2 is SQIVND (reference sequence). Trimming took 6 bases from V and 7 from J; bases not matched to a gene: 11. CDR3 coding DNA: TGTGCCAGTAGCCAAGCAACAGGGGGAGGGCAGCCCCAGCATTTT. Its translation is CASSQATGGGQPQHF.

The chain uses TRBV5-5 and TRBJ2-3; TRBD1 agrees at 7 bases. This CDR3 is built from 17 residues. Germline V gene lookup returns CDR1 SGHKS and CDR2 YYEKEE (reference sequence). With V trimmed by 3 bases and J by 2 bases, 12 bases remained unmatched. DNA of the CDR3: TGTGCCAGCAGCTGGTATAGTAGGGACAGATACACAGATACGCAGTATTTT. Protein sequence: CASSWYSRDRYTDTQYF. The entire variable domain, with the rest obtained from reference TRBV5-5 and TRBJ2-3, is as follows: DAGVTQSPTHLIKTRGQQVTLRCSPISGHKSVSWYQQVLGQGPQFIFQYYEKEERGRGNFPDRFSARQFPNYSSELNVNALLLGDSALYLCASSWYSRDRYTDTQYFGPGTRLTVL.

The chain combines TRBV7-9 with TRBJ2-7, with D possibly TRBD1 on 5 matching bases. The CDR3 covers 14 residues. V was cut by 3 bases and J by 5 bases, with 14 bases left in between. Germline V gene lookup returns CDR1 SEHNR and CDR2 FQNEAQ (reference sequence). For the CDR3, the DNA is TGTGCCAGCAGCTTGGAGACAGCGTATCACGAGCAGTACTTC. This codes for CASSLETAYHEQYF.

A single count supports this clone. This chain uses TRBV27 with TRBJ2-5; D is possibly TRBD2 (6 bases). V was cut by 5 bases and J by 6 bases, with 16 bases left in between. The CDR3 has 14 amino acids. Germline V gives CDR1 MNHEY, CDR2 SMNVEV (reference sequence). The CDR3 bases are TGTGCCAGCAGTCAGGAGACGGGGAGGAAGACCCAGTACTTC. This translates into CASSQETGRKTQYF.